This is a list of T cell receptor beta chains from one sample in a study of blood T cell repertoires in COVID-19. Data came from immunoSEQ multiplex PCR; TCRdb stores just in-frame clones and leaves some out. The data contain approximately 200,000 clones, approximately 89% of them singletons. Sequenced: PBMCs or T cells enriched from blood (not recorded which). These receptors were collected from a woman between 25 and 40 years old who had been exposed to COVID-19. The CDR3 runs from the conserved cysteine through the conserved F or W. Fields, in order: clone size, J gene, D gene, V gene, CDR3 protein, CDR3 DNA. The D gene is left open where the match is weak. Part of the rows lack a size; the others show once, few, many or a class for expanded clones.

clone size: .
J gene: TRBJ2-7
D gene: .
V gene: TRBV19
CDR3 protein: CASSIYISYEQYF
CDR3 DNA: TGTGCCAGTAGTATTTACATCTCCTACGAGCAGTACTTC

clone size: .
J gene: TRBJ2-1
D gene: .
V gene: TRBV7-5
CDR3 protein: CARKAGGRSYNEQFF
CDR3 DNA: TGTGCCAGAAAAGCGGGAGGCCGCTCCTACAATGAGCAGTTCTTC

clone size: once
J gene: TRBJ1-4
D gene: TRBD1
V gene: TRBV5-1
CDR3 protein: CASSVGQGGEKLFF
CDR3 DNA: TGCGCCAGCAGCGTGGGACAGGGTGGTGAAAAACTGTTTTTT

clone size: .
J gene: TRBJ1-1
D gene: TRBD1
V gene: TRBV25-1
CDR3 protein: CASSGTGLNTEAFF
CDR3 DNA: TGTGCCAGCAGTGGGACAGGGCTGAACACTGAAGCTTTCTTT

clone size: .
J gene: TRBJ2-6
D gene: .
V gene: TRBV9
CDR3 protein: CASSVDQAPSGANVLTF
CDR3 DNA: TGTGCCAGCAGCGTAGACCAGGCCCCCTCTGGGGCCAACGTCCTGACTTTC

clone size: .
J gene: TRBJ2-1
D gene: TRBD2
V gene: TRBV5-1
CDR3 protein: CASSSPGLAIDEQFF
CDR3 DNA: TGCGCCAGCAGCTCTCCGGGACTAGCGATCGATGAGCAGTTCTTC

clone size: .
J gene: TRBJ2-7
D gene: TRBD1
V gene: TRBV29-1
CDR3 protein: CSVGQGESYEQYF
CDR3 DNA: TGCAGCGTGGGACAGGGGGAATCCTACGAGCAGTACTTC

clone size: .
J gene: TRBJ1-1
D gene: .
V gene: TRBV3-1/TRBV3-2
CDR3 protein: CASKNGVRGTEAFF
CDR3 DNA: TGTGCCAGCAAGAATGGGGTTCGGGGCACTGAAGCTTTCTTT

clone size: .
J gene: TRBJ2-1
D gene: TRBD2
V gene: TRBV6-4
CDR3 protein: CASSDGVGLAGSYNEQFF
CDR3 DNA: TGTGCCAGCAGTGACGGGGTAGGACTAGCGGGTTCCTACAATGAGCAGTTCTTC

clone size: .
J gene: TRBJ1-2
D gene: .
V gene: TRBV7-9
CDR3 protein: CASSPRGNYGYTF
CDR3 DNA: TGTGCCAGCAGCCCTAGGGGGAACTATGGCTACACCTTC

clone size: .
J gene: TRBJ2-7
D gene: TRBD2
V gene: TRBV6-2/TRBV6-3
CDR3 protein: CASSYSPSGSPYEQYF
CDR3 DNA: TGTGCCAGCAGTTACTCCCCTAGCGGGTCCCCCTACGAGCAGTACTTC

clone size: .
J gene: TRBJ2-7
D gene: .
V gene: TRBV6-5
CDR3 protein: CASSNSPRYEQYF
CDR3 DNA: TGTGCCAGCAGTAACAGCCCAAGATACGAGCAGTACTTC

clone size: .
J gene: TRBJ1-1
D gene: .
V gene: TRBV6-5
CDR3 protein: CASSYSTRATEAFF
CDR3 DNA: TGTGCCAGCAGTTACTCGACCAGGGCCACTGAAGCTTTCTTT

clone size: .
J gene: TRBJ2-7
D gene: .
V gene: TRBV2
CDR3 protein: CASSDRSSFYEQYF
CDR3 DNA: TGTGCCAGCAGTGATCGGAGTAGCTTCTACGAGCAGTACTTC

clone size: .
J gene: TRBJ1-1
D gene: TRBD1
V gene: TRBV7-9
CDR3 protein: CASSFHRGNTEAFF
CDR3 DNA: TGTGCCAGCAGCTTCCACAGGGGAAACACTGAAGCTTTCTTT

clone size: .
J gene: TRBJ2-1
D gene: TRBD1
V gene: TRBV5-1
CDR3 protein: CASSRGDRANEQFF
CDR3 DNA: TGCGCCAGCAGCAGGGGGGACAGGGCAAATGAGCAGTTCTTC

clone size: .
J gene: TRBJ2-1
D gene: .
V gene: TRBV6-5
CDR3 protein: CASSSNVHEQFF
CDR3 DNA: TGTGCCAGCAGTTCTAACGTCCATGAGCAGTTCTTC

clone size: .
J gene: TRBJ1-6
D gene: TRBD1
V gene: TRBV5-4
CDR3 protein: CASSFGPTGDNSPLHF
CDR3 DNA: TGTGCCAGCAGCTTTGGGCCGACAGGGGATAATTCACCCCTCCACTTT

clone size: .
J gene: TRBJ1-1
D gene: .
V gene: TRBV4-2
CDR3 protein: CASSQVLANTEAFF
CDR3 DNA: TGTGCCAGCAGCCAAGTTTTGGCGAACACTGAAGCTTTCTTT

clone size: .
J gene: TRBJ1-1
D gene: .
V gene: TRBV11-2
CDR3 protein: CASSLRDRTLAFF
CDR3 DNA: TGTGCCAGCAGCTTAAGGGATAGGACACTAGCTTTCTTT

clone size: .
J gene: TRBJ1-2
D gene: TRBD1
V gene: TRBV29-1
CDR3 protein: CSVEGPGTGNGYTF
CDR3 DNA: TGCAGCGTTGAAGGGCCCGGGACAGGGAATGGCTACACCTTC

clone size: .
J gene: TRBJ2-1
D gene: TRBD2
V gene: TRBV3-1/TRBV3-2
CDR3 protein: CASSQGVAGANEQFF
CDR3 DNA: TGTGCCAGCAGCCAAGGAGTAGCGGGAGCAAATGAGCAGTTCTTC

clone size: .
J gene: TRBJ1-3
D gene: .
V gene: TRBV6-5
CDR3 protein: CASSSTGLVSGNTIYF
CDR3 DNA: TGTGCCAGCAGTTCTACAGGCTTAGTCTCTGGAAACACCATATATTTT

clone size: .
J gene: TRBJ1-1
D gene: .
V gene: TRBV2
CDR3 protein: CASSDRGGDTEAFF
CDR3 DNA: TGTGCCAGCAGTGACCGGGGGGGGGACACTGAAGCTTTCTTT

clone size: .
J gene: TRBJ1-2
D gene: .
V gene: TRBV6-5
CDR3 protein: CASSYLADYGYTF
CDR3 DNA: TGTGCCAGCAGTTACTTGGCGGATTATGGCTACACCTTC

clone size: .
J gene: TRBJ1-1
D gene: TRBD1
V gene: TRBV11-1
CDR3 protein: CASSLLYRGPEAFF
CDR3 DNA: TGTGCCAGCAGCTTATTGTACAGGGGACCTGAAGCTTTCTTT

clone size: .
J gene: TRBJ2-2
D gene: TRBD2
V gene: TRBV7-8
CDR3 protein: CASSRAGAGELFF
CDR3 DNA: TGTGCCAGCAGCCGAGCGGGAGCCGGGGAGCTGTTTTTT

clone size: .
J gene: TRBJ2-3
D gene: TRBD2
V gene: TRBV2
CDR3 protein: CASSTDSGREGPDTQYF
CDR3 DNA: TGTGCCAGCAGTACGGACTCGGGTCGGGAGGGCCCAGATACGCAGTATTTT

clone size: .
J gene: TRBJ2-2
D gene: TRBD2
V gene: TRBV12-5
CDR3 protein: CASGLALGHIIAGGPSGGELFF
CDR3 DNA: TGTGCTAGTGGTTTGGCCCTTGGACATATTATAGCGGGAGGGCCGTCTGGCGGGGAGCTGTTTTTT

clone size: .
J gene: TRBJ2-7
D gene: TRBD2
V gene: TRBV9
CDR3 protein: CASSAGTSDSYEQYF
CDR3 DNA: TGTGCCAGCAGCGCCGGGACTAGCGACTCCTACGAGCAGTACTTC

clone size: .
J gene: TRBJ2-1
D gene: .
V gene: TRBV25-1
CDR3 protein: CASSESGLQYNEQFF
CDR3 DNA: TGTGCCAGCAGTGAATCGGGACTTCAGTACAATGAGCAGTTCTTC

clone size: .
J gene: TRBJ1-2
D gene: .
V gene: TRBV18
CDR3 protein: CASSPGQTGANYGYTF
CDR3 DNA: TGTGCCAGCTCACCGGGCCAGACAGGTGCTAACTATGGCTACACCTTC

clone size: .
J gene: TRBJ1-1
D gene: TRBD1
V gene: TRBV6-5
CDR3 protein: CASSHFRGTNTEAFF
CDR3 DNA: TGTGCCAGCAGCCATTTCAGGGGGACGAACACTGAAGCTTTCTTT

clone size: few
J gene: TRBJ2-1
D gene: .
V gene: TRBV27
CDR3 protein: CASSYPGNEQFF
CDR3 DNA: TGTGCCAGCAGTTACCCGGGCAATGAGCAGTTCTTC

clone size: .
J gene: TRBJ2-2
D gene: .
V gene: TRBV5-1
CDR3 protein: CASSLQGTGELFF
CDR3 DNA: TGCGCCAGCAGCTTACAGGGCACCGGGGAGCTGTTTTTT

clone size: .
J gene: TRBJ2-1
D gene: .
V gene: TRBV4-1
CDR3 protein: CASSQQTASDNEQFF
CDR3 DNA: TGCGCCAGCAGCCAACAGACTGCTAGCGACAATGAGCAGTTCTTC

clone size: .
J gene: TRBJ1-3
D gene: .
V gene: TRBV2
CDR3 protein: CASIQGARGNTIYF
CDR3 DNA: TGTGCCAGCATACAGGGAGCGCGTGGAAACACCATATATTTT

clone size: .
J gene: TRBJ1-1
D gene: .
V gene: TRBV25-1
CDR3 protein: CASSGELNTEAFF
CDR3 DNA: TGTGCCAGCAGTGGCGAGTTGAACACTGAAGCTTTCTTT

clone size: .
J gene: TRBJ2-3
D gene: .
V gene: TRBV11-3
CDR3 protein: CASSLGGRGSDTQYF
CDR3 DNA: TGTGCCAGCAGCTTAGGCGGTCGGGGGTCAGATACGCAGTATTTT

clone size: .
J gene: TRBJ2-4
D gene: .
V gene: TRBV19
CDR3 protein: CASPYPPGSKNIQYF
CDR3 DNA: TGTGCCAGCCCATATCCCCCGGGGTCCAAAAACATTCAGTACTTC

clone size: .
J gene: TRBJ2-3
D gene: TRBD1
V gene: TRBV28
CDR3 protein: CASSFIGGTPGQGIADTQYF
CDR3 DNA: TGTGCCAGCAGTTTTATCGGAGGGACGCCGGGACAGGGGATCGCAGATACGCAGTATTTT

clone size: many
J gene: TRBJ1-2
D gene: .
V gene: TRBV7-2
CDR3 protein: CASSLVVGGAGRYGYTF
CDR3 DNA: TGTGCCAGCAGCTTAGTAGTAGGGGGGGCAGGAAGGTATGGCTACACCTTC